The source of this T cell receptor (beta chain) is a study of immune evolution from preneoplasia to lung adenocarcinoma. Germline V gene data show CDR1 as MDHEN and CDR2 as SYDVKM. The CDR3 covers 14 residues. The V end was cut by 5 bases, the J end by 2 bases, with 12 bases between. Study results and caveats: Normal lung had the highest top T cell clone frequencies. T cell clonality was higher in KRAS-mutant than EGFR-mutant or wild-type nodules.

Some clones are missing from TCRdb's copy, which holds only in-frame ones; the method was immunoSEQ multiplex PCR. The repertoire holds about 5,000 clones, approximately 82% seen once, with roughly 4% in the top ten. Note on this clone: The antigen remains unidentified.

This sequence joins TRBV28 and TRBJ1-2, with no clear D. The material sequenced was FFPE minimally invasive lung adenocarcinoma tissue. The TCR sequence derives from a person between 60 and 79 years old with lung adenocarcinoma. The chain's CDR3 is CASSLNTLNYGYTF. The DNA of the CDR3 is TGTGCCAGCAGTCTTAATACCCTAAACTATGGCTACACCTTC.